This T cell receptor (beta chain) was sequenced for a study of T-cell reconstitution after alpha-beta-depleted transplantation in children. Library preparation (for TCRbeta) was performed with unique molecular identifiers. TCRdb processed the PCR reads anew with MiXCR; each CDR3 protein has one entry. The data hold roughly 49,000 distinct CDR3 sequences, with around a tenth observed a single time. Study-wide results and caveats: Surviving thymic progenitors and recipient T cells were the source of high TCRbeta diversity at day 60 in some patients. Alpha-beta T cells about two months after transplant reportedly derived from several hundred expanded graft clones. Hyperexpanded clones declined; after one year, newly produced T cells mostly supplied diversity.

Looked up from germline, CDR1 is KGHSH and CDR2 is LQKENI. CDR3 size: 16 residues. Trimming stripped 4 bases from V and 0 bases from J, with 15 bases between. Concerning this clonotype: What it binds is not known.

This specimen was PBMCs, mostly from graft donor cells, taken 60 days after TCRalphabeta/CD19-depleted stem cell transplant. This rearrangement joins TRBV18 to TRBJ1-2; no firm D call. The sequence was obtained from a male patient aged 2 to 9 who had a stem cell transplant for chronic granulomatous disease, so the T cells may come from the graft donor. The CDR3 spells CASSRVAASANYGYTF. The CDR3 nucleotides read TGTGCCAGCTCACGGGTGGCGGCCTCGGCTAACTATGGCTACACCTTC. The whole variable domain, filled in from reference TRBV18 and TRBJ1-2, reads NAGVMQNPRHLVRRRGQEARLRCSPMKGHSHVYWYRQLPEEGLKFMVYLQKENIIDESGMPKERFSAEFPKEGPSILRIQQVVRGDSAAYFCASSRVAASANYGYTFGSGTRLTVV.